The 7 T cell receptor beta chains presented below share a single source sample, sequenced in a study of T cells in women clearing cervical HPV infection. TCRdb's copy holds only in-frame clones and misses some; the assay was immunoSEQ multiplex PCR. The sample yields some 31,000 clones, of which the top ten take up around 2.8%. Specimen: blood buffy coat. The receptor set was obtained from a woman aged 18 to 75 with a cervical HPV16 infection that either progressed to CIN3+ or cleared (not recorded which).

Concerning this clone: The read terminates 3 residues ahead of where the CDR3 ends, so the germline J gene completes it. Additional DNA sequences in this sample encode the identical CDR3. The gene calls are TRBV5-1 and TRBJ2-3; D possibly corresponds to TRBD2 (5 bases). Germline CDR1 and CDR2: SGHRS and YFSETQ. Trimming removed 0 bases at V and 6 bases at J, with 8 bases between. The CDR3 sequence is 13 residues long. The CDR3 sequence: CASSLGSADTQYF. Incomplete CDR3 DNA: TGCGCCAGCAGCTTGGGTAGCGCTGATACG.

This clone is called medium-sized based on its frequency. The read ends 3 residues early relative to the CDR3; the germline J gene fills the gap. The chain joins TRBV2 to TRBJ2-7; a weak D match, TRBD2 (6 bases). This CDR3 contains 14 residues. V shed 5 bases and J shed 3 bases, with 14 bases lying between them. In germline, CDR1 is SNHLY, CDR2 FYNNEI. The CDR3 protein is CASSSRRANYEQYF. CDR3 DNA, as far as it was read: TGTGCCAGCAGTAGTAGGAGGGCTAACTACGAG.

To note about this clone: The CDR3 extends 3 residues past the end of the read, so its final part is completed from the germline J gene. The chain couples TRBV5-6 to TRBJ2-3; D is undetermined. Germline lookup yields CDR1 SGHDT and CDR2 YYEEEE. V lost 2 bases and J 3 bases, leaving 7 bases between the germline ends. The CDR3 sequence is 13 residues long. This CDR3 reads CASSFGGTDTQYF. The covered CDR3 bases are TGTGCCAGCAGCTTCGGTGGTACAGATACG.

In the case of this clone: The CDR3 end falls 3 residues outside the read, so it is completed with the germline J gene. The rearrangement uses TRBV4-2 and TRBJ2-3; 12 bases match TRBD2. Trimming removed 1 base from V and 1 base from J; junction bases left unmatched: 9. Germline V lookup: CDR1 LGHNA, CDR2 YNFKEQ. The CDR3 extends over 19 amino acids. The sequenced part of the CDR3 DNA is TGTGCCAGCAGCCAAGGGACTAGCGGGAAACTCAAAGGCACAGATACG. This codes for CASSQGTSGKLKGTDT. The complete CDR3 reads CASSQGTSGKLKGTDTQYF.

Incomplete CDR3 DNA: TGTGCCAGCTCACCCGAGGGACAGGGGGCACAGACC. This codes for CASSPEGQGAQT. The whole CDR3 sequence is CASSPEGQGAQTQYF. The rearrangement uses TRBV18 and TRBJ2-5; 12 positions agree with TRBD1. The read falls 3 residues short of the CDR3 end, and the missing part is taken from the germline J gene. This CDR3 is built from 15 residues. Trimming took 3 bases from V and 6 from J; bases not matched to a gene: 5. Germline-derived CDR1 and CDR2 are KGHSH and LQKENI.

Remarks on this clone: The read comes to an end 3 residues before the CDR3 does, leaving the germline J gene to fill in the end. This chain joins TRBV5-4 and TRBJ2-7, with TRBD1 matching 7 bases. The CDR3 sequence is 12 residues long. Germline V CDR1 and CDR2: SGHNT, YYREEE (reference sequence). J lost 3 bases, V lost 5 bases, and 2 bases had no gene match. The CDR3 is CASRGDSYEQYF. The CDR3 DNA, read in part, is TGTGCCAGCAGGGGGGACAGCTACGAG.

With respect to this clone: The read falls 3 residues short of the CDR3 end, and the missing part is taken from the germline J gene. This chain connects TRBV5-1 to TRBJ2-3, with TRBD1 matching 7 bases. Losses at the gene ends were 0 bases for V and 5 bases for J; bases not matched to a gene: 9. Germline-derived CDR1 and CDR2 are SGHRS and YFSETQ. This CDR3 is built from 16 residues. CDR3 amino acids: CASSLAGDSEGDTQYF. CDR3 DNA, as far as it was read: TGCGCCAGCAGCTTGGCTGGGGACAGTGAGGGAGATACG.